The next 28 T cell receptor beta chains were all read from a single sample in a study of shared clonotypes between healthy human individuals. Data came from immunoSEQ multiplex PCR; TCRdb stores just in-frame clones and leaves some out. The sample has about 1.5 million clones; around 98% are singletons. Sequencing input: naive CD4+ T cells sorted from blood. Described subset: CD45RA+ positively selected. These receptors came from a man aged 25 to 40 in good health.

The chain recombines TRBV6-1 with TRBJ1-1, with D tentatively TRBD1 (5 bases). The germline V gene encodes CDR1 MNHNS and CDR2 SASEGT. The CDR3 sequence is 12 residues long. Trimming took off 7 bases at V and 2 bases at J, with 8 bases between the two ends. CDR3 nucleotide sequence: TGTGCCAGCATACAGGCAAACACTGAAGCTTTCTTT. Protein product: CASIQANTEAFF.

The chain is built from TRBV9 and TRBJ1-1; the D gene is possibly TRBD1 (5 bases). This CDR3 is built from 14 residues. V shed 0 bases and J shed 4 bases, with 10 bases lying between them. Germline V gene data show CDR1 as SGDLS and CDR2 as YYNGEE. The CDR3 loop reads CASSVELGTTEAFF. The CDR3 DNA is TGTGCCAGCAGCGTAGAATTGGGGACCACTGAAGCTTTCTTT.

This clone occurred a few times. The CDR3 nucleotides are TGTGCCAGCAGCTCCGAATTTAGCGGGAGGGCATACAATGAGCAGTTCTTC. This gives the protein CASSSEFSGRAYNEQFF. V is TRBV7-9 and J is TRBJ2-1; 11 bases fit TRBD2. The CDR3 sequence is 17 residues long. Trimming took 4 bases from V and 4 from J; bases not matched to a gene: 9. Germline V gene data show CDR1 as SEHNR and CDR2 as FQNEAQ (reference sequence).

V is TRBV6-4 and J is TRBJ1-5; D is unresolved. Germline V lookup: CDR1 MRHNA, CDR2 SNTAGT. The CDR3 runs 14 residues. The CDR3 here is CPSGGSVFSQPQHF. The CDR3 nucleotides read TGTCCCTCTGGCGGGTCGGTGTTCTCTCAGCCCCAGCATTTT.

The chain carries TRBV18 and TRBJ1-5; a weak D match, TRBD1 (5 bases). Germline CDR1 is KGHSH and CDR2 is LQKENI. The CDR3 is 13 residues long. Trimming pared 3 bases from V and 5 bases from J, leaving 8 bases between. The CDR3 DNA is TGTGCCAGCTCACCGATGACAGATCAGCCCCAGCATTTT. Residues: CASSPMTDQPQHF. The whole variable domain, remainder taken from reference TRBV18 and TRBJ1-5, is NAGVMQNPRHLVRRRGQEARLRCSPMKGHSHVYWYRQLPEEGLKFMVYLQKENIIDESGMPKERFSAEFPKEGPSILRIQQVVRGDSAAYFCASSPMTDQPQHFGDGTRLSIL.

To note about this clone: The sample contains more than one DNA sequence encoding this CDR3. The gene calls are TRBV10-1 and TRBJ2-7; 8 bases are shared with TRBD2. J was trimmed by 4 bases and V by 0 bases; bases with no gene match: 5. Germline V lookup: CDR1 WNHNN, CDR2 SYGVQD (reference sequence). CDR3 length equals 15 residues. The CDR3 bases are TGCGCCAGCAGTGAGTCAAGCGGGAGTTCGTACGAGCAGTACTTC. Residues: CASSESSGSSYEQYF.

The chain joins TRBV5-4 to TRBJ2-7, with 7 bases matching TRBD1. The germline V gene encodes CDR1 SGHNT and CDR2 YYREEE (reference sequence). V shed 2 bases, J shed 3 bases, and the junction held 11 bases outside the gene matches. The CDR3 spans 16 residues. CDR3 nucleotides: TGTGCCAGCAGCTTCGGCCGGGACAGACGGTACTACGAGCAGTACTTC. Its translation: CASSFGRDRRYYEQYF.

This chain uses TRBV6-6 with TRBJ1-3, with D hard to call. The CDR3 loop spans 15 amino acids. Trimming took off 3 bases at V and 0 bases at J, with 9 bases between the two ends. Germline V gene sequence: CDR1 MNHNY, CDR2 SVGAGI (reference sequence). The CDR3 sequence: CASSYSSLSGNTIYF. The CDR3 nucleotides are TGTGCCAGCAGTTATTCGAGCCTCTCTGGAAACACCATATATTTT.

The chain recombines TRBV6-4 with TRBJ1-1; 8 bases match TRBD1. CDR3 length: 14 amino acids. Trimming at V came to 4 bases and at J to 2 bases, leaving 3 bases not matched to a gene. The germline V gene encodes CDR1 MRHNA and CDR2 SNTAGT. The CDR3 protein is CASSVTGANTEAFF. The CDR3 nucleotides are TGTGCCAGCAGTGTGACAGGGGCTAACACTGAAGCTTTCTTT.

The chain uses TRBV7-2 and TRBJ2-7; no clear D gene. V was cut by 1 base and J by 7 bases, with 11 bases left in between. There are 13 residues in the CDR3. The germline V gene encodes CDR1 SGHTA and CDR2 FQGNSA. CDR3 region: CASSLDRVREQYF. The CDR3 DNA sequence: TGTGCCAGCAGCTTAGACCGTGTGAGGGAGCAGTACTTC.

The chain couples TRBV5-1 to TRBJ1-1; perhaps TRBD1 as D (6 bases). Germline CDR1 SGHRS, CDR2 YFSETQ. There are 13 residues in the CDR3. Trimming left V 4 bases short and J 7 bases short, with 14 bases between. CDR3 amino acids: CASSIQGFGEAFF. DNA for the CDR3: TGCGCCAGCAGCATACAGGGTTTCGGTGAAGCTTTCTTT.

The chain carries TRBV29-1 and TRBJ1-1, with D uncertain. The V end was cut by 5 bases, the J end by 6 bases, with 13 bases between. Germline V gene lookup returns CDR1 SQVTM and CDR2 ANQGSEA. CDR3 size: 12 residues. CDR3 region: CSVMDPSAEAFF. In DNA form, the CDR3 reads TGCAGCGTTATGGACCCGAGCGCTGAAGCTTTCTTT.

The chain couples TRBV4-3 to TRBJ2-7, with 7 bases matching TRBD1. Germline-derived CDR1 and CDR2 are LGHNA and YSLEER. The CDR3 is made up of 14 amino acids. V shed 4 bases, J shed 2 bases, and the junction held 5 bases outside the gene matches. The CDR3 sequence is CASSRTGAPYEQYF. In nucleotides, the CDR3 is TGCGCCAGCAGCCGCACAGGGGCCCCCTACGAGCAGTACTTC.

The genes are TRBV6-6 and TRBJ2-1, with 9 bases that match TRBD2. V shed 0 bases and J 10 bases; nucleotides not matched to a gene: 7. Per germline, CDR1 MNHNY and CDR2 SVGAGI (reference sequence). The CDR3 is made up of 15 amino acids. The CDR3 nucleotides are TGTGCCAGCAGTTACTCCCTTGGCGGGAGGGCCGAGCAGTTCTTC. Protein sequence: CASSYSLGGRAEQFF.

This sequence joins TRBV27 and TRBJ1-4, with 9 positions matching TRBD1. Germline lookup yields CDR1 MNHEY and CDR2 SMNVEV (reference sequence). CDR3 length: 14 amino acids. Trimming removed 6 bases from V and 8 bases from J; junction bases left unmatched: 7. The CDR3, as DNA: TGTGCCAGCAGACGACAGGGGGGAGGGGAAAAACTGTTTTTT. Encoded protein: CASRRQGGGEKLFF.

This chain joins TRBV9 and TRBJ1-2, with 8 bases lining up with TRBD1. Per the germline V gene, CDR1 is SGDLS and CDR2 is YYNGEE. The CDR3 runs 16 residues. The ends lost 4 bases at V and 6 bases at J; junction bases unmatched: 14. In DNA form, the CDR3 reads TGTGCCAGCAGCTCTCTGCCGGGACAGGCTACCGATGGCTACACCTTC. Encoded protein: CASSSLPGQATDGYTF.

The chain recombines TRBV7-8 with TRBJ2-5; 9 nucleotides line up with TRBD2. V lost 5 bases, J lost 4 bases, and 11 bases stayed unmatched. This CDR3 is built from 16 residues. Germline V gives CDR1 SGHVS, CDR2 FQNEAQ. The CDR3: CASSPQPGLAGETQYF. In DNA, the CDR3 is TGTGCCAGCAGCCCTCAACCGGGACTAGCCGGAGAGACCCAGTACTTC.

The chain has TRBV5-1 and TRBJ2-7, with a weak D call TRBD2 (6 bases). The CDR3 sequence is 14 residues long. Trimming left V 3 bases short and J 1 base short, with 11 bases between. CDR1 is SGHRS and CDR2 is YFSETQ in the germline V gene. The CDR3 loop reads CASSYVAASYEQYF. DNA for the CDR3: TGCGCCAGCAGCTACGTAGCGGCTTCCTACGAGCAGTACTTC.

V gene TRBV5-4 combines with J gene TRBJ2-2; 8 nucleotides match TRBD2. The CDR3 runs 14 residues. Germline CDR1 reads SGHNT; CDR2 reads YYREEE (reference sequence). Losses at the gene ends were 5 bases for V and 6 bases for J; bases not matched to a gene: 6. CDR3 DNA: TGTGCCAGCAGTCATAAGCGGGAGCCCGGGGAGCTGTTTTTT. The encoded protein is CASSHKREPGELFF.

This rearrangement joins TRBV28 to TRBJ1-2; possibly TRBD1 for D (6 bases). The CDR3 spans 14 residues. Trimming shortened V by 6 bases and J by 7 bases, and 18 bases separated the two germline ends. The germline V gene encodes CDR1 MDHEN and CDR2 SYDVKM. The CDR3 protein is CASSRARTAGGYTF. CDR3 bases: TGTGCCAGCAGCCGAGCTAGGACAGCGGGTGGCTACACCTTC.

J is TRBJ2-7 and V is TRBV7-9, with TRBD1 identical over 9 bases. V shed 6 bases and J 1 base; nucleotides not matched to a gene: 13. The germline V gene encodes CDR1 SEHNR and CDR2 FQNEAQ (reference sequence). The CDR3 consists of 17 residues. The CDR3 loop is CASSTGQGGLGSYEQYF. The CDR3 bases are TGTGCCAGCAGTACGGGACAGGGCGGTTTAGGATCCTACGAGCAGTACTTC. The full variable domain, with the rest looked up from reference TRBV7-9 and TRBJ2-7, is DTGVSQNPRHKITKRGQNVTFRCDPISEHNRLYWYRQTLGQGPEFLTYFQNEAQLEKSRLLSDRFSAERPKGSFSTLEIQRTEQGDSAMYLCASSTGQGGLGSYEQYFGPGTRLTVT.

V is TRBV28 and J is TRBJ1-2, with D tentatively TRBD1 (5 bases). Germline V lookup: CDR1 MDHEN, CDR2 SYDVKM. V was trimmed by 6 bases and J by 5 bases, leaving 10 bases between them. This CDR3 is 12 amino acids long. DNA for the CDR3: TGTGCCAGCAGCCAGGGCTTATATGGCTACACCTTC. Translation: CASSQGLYGYTF.

The V call is TRBV10-3, the J call TRBJ2-7; D is undetermined. The CDR3 runs 16 residues. Trimming left V 0 bases short and J 5 bases short, with 17 bases between. Germline CDR1 reads ENHRY; CDR2 reads SYGVKD. The CDR3 DNA reads TGTGCCATCAGTGAGTCAGAACAGCGTGGTCCTGACGAGCAGTACTTC. Protein: CAISESEQRGPDEQYF.

Comment on this clone: In the same sample, other DNA sequences code for this CDR3. V gene TRBV5-1 combines with J gene TRBJ2-1, with D uncertain. V lost 1 base to trimming and J lost 9 bases, with 5 bases between them. Germline loops: CDR1 SGHRS, CDR2 YFSETQ. The CDR3 is 11 residues long. The CDR3 is CASSLTGEQFF. Written as DNA, the CDR3 is TGCGCCAGCAGCTTGACTGGTGAGCAGTTCTTC.

This rearrangement joins TRBV14 to TRBJ1-2, with a tentative D call TRBD1 (5 bases). Deletions cut 0 bases from V and 2 bases from J, with 16 bases between. From germline, CDR1 is SGHDN and CDR2 FVKESK. The CDR3 has 17 amino acids. In DNA form, the CDR3 reads TGTGCCAGCAGCCAAGATGGATCCGGACATCGGAACTATGGCTACACCTTC. This sequence encodes CASSQDGSGHRNYGYTF.

V gene TRBV5-1 combines with J gene TRBJ1-3; D not certain. In germline, CDR1 is SGHRS, CDR2 YFSETQ. The CDR3 is 15 residues long. V was trimmed by 0 bases and J by 4 bases, leaving 11 bases between them. The CDR3 nucleotides read TGCGCCAGCAGCTTGGCTATGGGGAACGGAAACACCATATATTTT. Translation gives CASSLAMGNGNTIYF.

This rearrangement joins TRBV7-9 to TRBJ1-2, with D unclear. Germline V gene lookup returns CDR1 SEHNR and CDR2 FQNEAQ (reference sequence). V lost 1 base, J lost 8 bases, and 11 bases lay in between. The CDR3 sequence is 13 residues long. In DNA form, the CDR3 reads TGTGCCAGCAGCTTAGAACAGAATTCCGGCTACACCTTC. Translating it yields CASSLEQNSGYTF.

The V call is TRBV18, the J call TRBJ2-5, with D perhaps TRBD1 (5 bases). This CDR3 spans 13 amino acids. Germline V gene data show CDR1 as KGHSH and CDR2 as LQKENI. V dropped 3 bases and J dropped 5 bases, with 10 bases sitting between them. CDR3 loop: CASSPQHRETQYF. In DNA form, the CDR3 reads TGTGCCAGCTCACCGCAGCACAGGGAGACCCAGTACTTC.